This T cell receptor (beta chain) was sequenced for a study of T cells expressing NK-cell markers. Across the study: Underlying the TCR beta repertoires were sorted CD3+CD56+NKG2C+, CD3+CD56+NKG2C- and CD3+CD56-NKG2C+ T cells.

The CDR3 length is 16 residues. TCRdb re-called the 5' RACE reads and gives one entry per CDR3 protein, without DNA. The table gives roughly 430,000 distinct CDR3 sequences; the top ten clones make up 7.3% of it. Concerning this clonotype itself: Its matching antigen is unknown.

Study-wide results and limits: The CD3+CD56-NKG2C+ fraction was also led by these clonotypes in a few donors. As a fraction of CD8+ T cells, dominant NKG2C+ clonotypes reached about 1.0-8% in six donors.

V gene TRBV12-3 or TRBV12-4 combines with J gene TRBJ2-1; TCRdb reports TRBD1, a call that lacks DNA to check it against. The TCR comes from a woman between 18 and 70 years old in good health. The specimen sequenced was blood T cells: a sorted CD56 or NKG2C T cell subset, CD4+ or CD8+ T cells, or bulk PBMC T cells (not recorded which). CDR3 amino acids: CASSRDDRGGFNEQFF.